The rows below give T cell receptor beta chains drawn from one sample of a study of OX40 agonist ivuxolimab in advanced cancers. Some clones are missing from TCRdb's copy, which holds only in-frame ones; the method was immunoSEQ multiplex PCR. This sample has about 53,000 clones, with more than 70% found just once. The starting material was CD4+ or CD8+ T cells sorted from blood, obtained in a trial of the OX40 agonist ivuxolimab. The source is an adult with an advanced solid tumor such as melanoma, head and neck, liver or kidney cancer. The conserved cysteine and the conserved F or W are not part of the CDR3 here. The D gene is left open where the match is weak.

>-|TRBV30|TRBJ2-5
AWSVDSQETQY
>TRBD2|TRBV9|TRBJ2-1
ASSERLAGFSYNEQF
>TRBD1|TRBV7-2|TRBJ2-6
ASSRDSGGSGANVLT
>TRBD1|TRBV7-9|TRBJ1-2
ASSLAGQGASVYT
>TRBD1|TRBV7-9|TRBJ1-1
AGYRQGNTEAF
>-|TRBV9|TRBJ2-1
ASSVQGGSYNEQF
>TRBD1|TRBV29-1|TRBJ1-4
SVRDSGNEKLF
>TRBD2|TRBV19|TRBJ2-1
ASTQTPGVAGGAEQF
>-|TRBV5-1|TRBJ1-4
ASSLVADEKLF
>-|TRBV7-2|TRBJ2-3
ASSSPSDRTDTQY
>-|TRBV4-2|TRBJ2-3
ASSQVVGVRTDTQY
>-|TRBV11-2|TRBJ2-7
ASSLGDPLEQY
>-|TRBV10-3|TRBJ2-2
AISGPGNTGELF
>TRBD1|TRBV9|TRBJ1-1
ASSVTGQGAGEAF
>-|TRBV7-9|TRBJ2-3
ASSLDTGPDTQY
>-|TRBV5-1|TRBJ1-2
ASSLGRPEMDYT
>-|TRBV28|TRBJ1-5
ASNPIWGEDQPQH
>-|TRBV2|TRBJ2-1
AREGELGFRSHNEQF
>-|TRBV5-4|TRBJ2-7
ASSFGLAREQY
>-|TRBV19|TRBJ1-5
ASSTGELSNQPQH
>TRBD2|TRBV6-1|TRBJ2-7
ASSTRTSGSYEQY
>TRBD2|TRBV5-4|TRBJ2-3
ASQTSGGTDTQY
>-|TRBV19|TRBJ1-4
ASSIEWDRLF
>TRBD2|TRBV18|TRBJ2-1
ASSPPGLAAPYNEQF